The T cell receptor beta chain under discussion was sequenced for a study of post-analysis software for immune sequencing data. Worth noting for this clonotype: Its antigen is unknown.

Study conclusions and caveats: TRBV segments more frequent in patients than in controls numbered about five and included TRBV5-6, TRBV5-1 and TRBV20-1.

The CDR3 contains 15 residues. Germline V gene lookup returns CDR1 KGHSH and CDR2 LQKENI. Trimming shortened V by 2 bases and J by 2 bases, and 10 bases separated the two germline ends. Prepared TCR beta cDNA libraries contained unique molecular identifiers. Using its own MiXCR run on the PCR reads, TCRdb lists one record per CDR3 protein. Among 750,000 to 900,000 distinct CDR3 sequences, around 45% were seen once, and the ten largest hold roughly 5%. This sequence originates from a girl between 10 and 17 years old with multiple sclerosis. This chain connects TRBV18 to TRBJ1-5; unclear D gene. The material sequenced was blood. CDR3 region: CASSPSGFGNQPQHF. The CDR3 bases are TGTGCCAGCTCACCAAGCGGGTTCGGCAATCAGCCCCAGCATTTT.